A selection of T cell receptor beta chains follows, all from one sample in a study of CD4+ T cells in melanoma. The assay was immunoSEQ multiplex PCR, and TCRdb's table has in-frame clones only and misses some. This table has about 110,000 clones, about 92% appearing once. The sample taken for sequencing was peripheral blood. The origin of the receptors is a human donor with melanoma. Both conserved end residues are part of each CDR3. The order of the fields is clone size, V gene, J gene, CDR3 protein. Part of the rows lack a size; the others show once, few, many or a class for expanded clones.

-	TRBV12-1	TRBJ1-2	CASSFGRSDSYGYTF
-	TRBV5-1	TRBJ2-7	CASSLDDLMDSYEQYF
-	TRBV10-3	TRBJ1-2	CAISESMGGNYGYTF
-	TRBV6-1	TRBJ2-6	CAAGRGHGANVLTF
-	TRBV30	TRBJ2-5	CAWSVSSGGAAQYF
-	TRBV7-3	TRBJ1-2	CASSSTGRSGYTF
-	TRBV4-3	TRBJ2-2	CASSPLGLANTGELFF
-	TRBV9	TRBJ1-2	CASSVDQGNYGYTF
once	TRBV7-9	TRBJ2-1	CASSWKAGERGLYNEQFF
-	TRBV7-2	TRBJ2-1	CASSLTGGRSGEQFF
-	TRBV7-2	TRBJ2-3	CASSLGTLAGGFTDTQYF
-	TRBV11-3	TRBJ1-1	CASSLTGTGEAFF
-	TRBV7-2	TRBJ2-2	CASSLGTGAGGELFF
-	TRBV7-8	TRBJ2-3	CASSRRTSGTSTDTQYF
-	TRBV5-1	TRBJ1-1	CASSPRQGAHTEAFF
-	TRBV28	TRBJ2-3	CASSSGGSADTQYF
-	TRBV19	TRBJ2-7	CASSKQRGDPYEQYF
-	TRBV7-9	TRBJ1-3	CASSFPQRLTGNTIYF
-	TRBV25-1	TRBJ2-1	CASSPDYREGLNEQFF
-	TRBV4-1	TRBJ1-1	CASSQGTANTEAFF
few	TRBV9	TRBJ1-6	CASSVASESPLHF
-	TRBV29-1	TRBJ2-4	CSVARIGDSKNIQYF
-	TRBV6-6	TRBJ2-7	CASSYGQGAYEQYF
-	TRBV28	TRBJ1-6	CASSLGGGNSPLHF
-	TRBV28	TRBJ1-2	CASRDRGGRGYTF
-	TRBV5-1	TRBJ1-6	CASSFNRDSPLHF
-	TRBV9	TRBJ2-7	CASSAQVSGSYEQYF
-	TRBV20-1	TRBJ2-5	CSAAFQETQYF
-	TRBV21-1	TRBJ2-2	CASRRGRGSTGELFF
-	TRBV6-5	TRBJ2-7	CASEPGGGVGEQYF
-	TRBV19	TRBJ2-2	CASSILLAGGTNTGELFF
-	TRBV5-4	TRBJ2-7	CASSPPSLAELEQYF
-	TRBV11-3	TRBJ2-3	CASSLESGHTQYF
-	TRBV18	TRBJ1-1	CASSRETAATEAFF
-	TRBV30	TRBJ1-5	CAWSGQFSNQPQHF
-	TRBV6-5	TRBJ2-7	CASSYSISYEQYF
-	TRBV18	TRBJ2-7	CASSITGQSYEQYF
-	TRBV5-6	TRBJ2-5	CASSSTGSETQYF